The 23 T cell receptor beta chains below all came from one sample that was sequenced in a study of blood T cell repertoires in COVID-19. Assay used: immunoSEQ multiplex PCR; TCRdb lists only in-frame clones, some missing. The table includes fewer than 200,000 clones, 80% detected once. What was sequenced was peripheral blood. The receptors stem from a man in his 70s with active or convalescent COVID-19.

This chain links TRBV30 with TRBJ1-1; D unresolved. Germline-derived CDR1 and CDR2 are GTSNPN and SVGIG (reference sequence). Trimming pared 3 bases from V and 5 bases from J, leaving 10 bases between. This CDR3 contains 12 residues. CDR3 region: CAWSGSGTEAFF. CDR3 in DNA: TGTGCCTGGAGCGGTTCGGGAACTGAAGCTTTCTTT.

The V call is TRBV2, the J call TRBJ2-3; D gene uncertain. Trimming removed 4 bases from V and 0 bases from J, with 11 bases in between. CDR1 and CDR2 from the germline V gene are SNHLY and FYNNEI. This CDR3 comprises 15 residues. The CDR3 nucleotides are TGTGCCAGCAGTGGTAGAGTCCGTAGCACAGATACGCAGTATTTT. This encodes CASSGRVRSTDTQYF. Variable domain in full (rest from reference TRBV2 and TRBJ2-3): EPEVTQTPSHQVTQMGQEVILRCVPISNHLYFYWYRQILGQKVEFLVSFYNNEISEKSEIFDDQFSVERPDGSNFTLKIRSTKLEDSAMYFCASSGRVRSTDTQYFGPGTRLTVL.

This clone was observed once. J is TRBJ2-7 and V is TRBV2; a weak D match, TRBD1 (6 bases). Germline V gives CDR1 SNHLY, CDR2 FYNNEI. This CDR3 comprises 14 residues. V was pared by 1 base and J by 6 bases, with 13 bases between. The CDR3 DNA is TGTGCCAGCAGTGAAGTCGCCCCGACAGGCGAGCAGTACTTC. It is translated as CASSEVAPTGEQYF.

The rearrangement uses TRBV19 and TRBJ2-7, with D maybe TRBD2 (5 bases). In germline, CDR1 is LNHDA, CDR2 SQIVND (reference sequence). Trimming removed 5 bases at V and 7 bases at J, with 21 bases between. CDR3 length: 15 residues. CDR3 protein: CASSPTGGSFREQYF. The CDR3 region has the DNA TGTGCCAGTAGTCCCACGGGCGGGTCCTTTAGGGAGCAGTACTTC.

This clone came up a few times. The chain combines TRBV7-8 with TRBJ2-5; the match to TRBD1 covers 7 bases. Trimming at V came to 8 bases and at J to 6 bases, leaving 12 bases not matched to a gene. This CDR3 region has 14 residues. Germline loops: CDR1 SGHVS, CDR2 FQNEAQ. For the CDR3, the DNA is TGTGCCAGCGGAGACAGGGTCCGATTGAAGACCCAGTACTTC. Its protein is CASGDRVRLKTQYF.

The chain carries TRBV5-1 and TRBJ2-2, with D possibly being TRBD1 (7 bases). Trimming pared 0 bases from V and 2 bases from J, leaving 14 bases between. Germline V CDR1 and CDR2: SGHRS, YFSETQ. The CDR3 is 17 amino acids. The CDR3 coding sequence is TGCGCCAGCAGCTTGGCCAGAGGAGGGGGCAACACCGGGGAGCTGTTTTTT. Protein sequence: CASSLARGGGNTGELFF.

The gene calls are TRBV5-1 and TRBJ2-7, with TRBD1 matching 8 bases. Germline V CDR1 and CDR2: SGHRS, YFSETQ. The CDR3 is 15 amino acids. V was clipped by 4 bases and J by 0 bases; unmatched bases: 6. The CDR3 spells CASSQPDRGSYEQYF. CDR3 sequence (DNA): TGCGCCAGCAGCCAGCCTGACAGGGGCTCCTACGAGCAGTACTTC.

The chain joins TRBV6-6 to TRBJ2-7, with TRBD1 identical over 7 bases. V shed 7 bases, J shed 5 bases, and the junction held 14 bases outside the gene matches. This CDR3 is built from 15 residues. CDR1 MNHNY and CDR2 SVGAGI come from the germline V gene (reference sequence). The CDR3 region has the DNA TGTGCCAGCACCAAGGGACAGACGGTAAGAGACGAGCAGTACTTC. Protein product: CASTKGQTVRDEQYF.

V gene TRBV9 combines with J gene TRBJ1-2; 8 nucleotides match TRBD1. With V trimmed by 4 bases and J by 5 bases, 7 bases remained unmatched. The CDR3 runs 14 residues. CDR1 and CDR2 (germline): SGDLS, YYNGEE. The CDR3 sequence is CASSPATGEYGYTF. CDR3 nucleotides: TGTGCCAGCAGCCCCGCGACAGGGGAATATGGCTACACCTTC. The full variable domain, rest sourced from reference TRBV9 and TRBJ1-2, is DSGVTQTPKHLITATGQRVTLRCSPRSGDLSVYWYQQSLDQGLQFLIQYYNGEERAKGNILERFSAQQFPDLHSELNLSSLELGDSALYFCASSPATGEYGYTFGSGTRLTVV.

The V call is TRBV7-2, the J call TRBJ1-5, with D maybe TRBD1 (5 bases). The V end lost 4 bases, the J end lost 9 bases, and 13 bases lay between the germline ends. The V gene's germline CDR1 is SGHTA and CDR2 FQGNSA. The CDR3 is 13 residues long. CDR3 loop: CASSSQGLGPQHF. CDR3 sequence (DNA): TGTGCCAGCAGCTCGCAGGGTCTAGGGCCCCAGCATTTT.

CDR3 loop: CASTVEGGGWVTEAFF. Here the CDR3 DNA reads TGTGCCAGCACCGTAGAAGGGGGCGGTTGGGTCACTGAAGCTTTCTTT. The chain joins TRBV2 to TRBJ1-1, with 7 bases aligning to TRBD1. This CDR3 contains 16 residues. Per the germline V gene, CDR1 is SNHLY and CDR2 is FYNNEI. With V trimmed by 7 bases and J by 4 bases, 15 bases remained unmatched.

This rearrangement joins TRBV6-5 to TRBJ1-1; 8 bases are shared with TRBD1. CDR1 and CDR2 (germline): MNHEY, SVGAGI. The V segment lost 6 bases and the J segment 1 base; nucleotides outside the gene matches: 4. The CDR3 runs to 14 residues. The CDR3 spells CASRTQGANTEAFF. The CDR3 DNA reads TGTGCCAGCAGAACCCAGGGGGCGAACACTGAAGCTTTCTTT.

This clone was seen only once. This chain uses TRBV6-6 with TRBJ1-2; possible D gene TRBD1, 6 bases. The length of the CDR3 is 16 residues. Germline V CDR1 and CDR2: MNHNY, SVGAGI (reference sequence). V lost 5 bases and J lost 2, with 18 bases in between. The DNA of the CDR3 is TGTGCCAGCAGTCCCAGGGGAACAGCGTTGAACTATGGCTACACCTTC. Its protein product is CASSPRGTALNYGYTF.

This clone showed up just a few times. The chain is built from TRBV29-1 and TRBJ2-5; 8 bases agree with TRBD2. CDR3 length equals 15 residues. J was trimmed by 2 bases and V by 0 bases; bases with no gene match: 5. CDR1 is SQVTM, CDR2 ANQGSEA, per germline. The DNA of the CDR3 is TGCAGCGTTGAAGACCGGGAGGGGGTACAAGAGACCCAGTACTTC. Translated: CSVEDREGVQETQYF.

The chain recombines TRBV12-5 with TRBJ1-1; D may be TRBD1 (5 bases). The CDR3 contains 17 residues. Germline CDR1 LGHNT, CDR2 FRNRAP. The V end was cut by 2 bases, the J end by 3 bases, with 19 bases between. CDR3 nucleotides: TGTGCTAGTGGTTTGTTTACGGGGGTAGGTTCGGACACTGAAGCTTTCTTT. It codes for CASGLFTGVGSDTEAFF.

The gene calls are TRBV7-8 and TRBJ2-7; 7 bases are a match to TRBD1. Germline loops: CDR1 SGHVS, CDR2 FQNEAQ. Trimming removed 3 bases from V and 3 bases from J; junction bases left unmatched: 5. The CDR3 runs to 14 residues. The DNA of the CDR3 is TGTGCCAGCAGCTTGGGGACAGTCGACTACGAGCAGTACTTC. As protein: CASSLGTVDYEQYF.

The rearrangement links TRBV12-3 or TRBV12-4 to TRBJ1-5, with TRBD1 matching 7 bases. V shed 6 bases, J shed 5 bases, and the junction held 4 bases outside the gene matches. This CDR3 spans 13 amino acids. Here the CDR3 reads CASRLTGHQPQHF. The DNA for the CDR3 is TGTGCCAGCAGACTGACAGGGCATCAGCCCCAGCATTTT.

The rearrangement links TRBV5-5 to TRBJ2-3; 7 bases line up with TRBD2. J was trimmed by 6 bases and V by 1 base; bases with no gene match: 17. CDR1 and CDR2 from the germline V gene are SGHKS and YYEKEE (reference sequence). The length of the CDR3 is 18 residues. The CDR3 region is CASSLIWLRSSGVDTQYF. The CDR3 nucleotides are TGTGCCAGCAGCTTGATATGGCTTCGCTCTAGCGGAGTGGATACGCAGTATTTT. Filled out from reference TRBV5-5 and TRBJ2-3, the complete variable domain reads DAGVTQSPTHLIKTRGQQVTLRCSPISGHKSVSWYQQVLGQGPQFIFQYYEKEERGRGNFPDRFSARQFPNYSSELNVNALLLGDSALYLCASSLIWLRSSGVDTQYFGPGTRLTVL.

The genes are TRBV12-3 or TRBV12-4 and TRBJ1-5; D remains ambiguous. Trimming took 6 bases from V and 2 from J, leaving 8 bases between them. The CDR3 runs to 13 residues. In DNA form, the CDR3 reads TGTGCCAGCAGGCGGGGTCGCAATCAGCCCCAGCATTTT. Protein: CASRRGRNQPQHF.

This chain uses TRBV6-5 with TRBJ2-1; TRBD2 agrees at 13 bases. CDR3 length equals 15 residues. V lost 5 bases, J lost 8 bases, and 6 bases stayed unmatched. Looked up from germline, CDR1 is MNHEY and CDR2 is SVGAGI. The CDR3 region has the DNA TGTGCCAGCAGTCCGATAGGACTAGCGGGAGATGAGCAGTTCTTC. Protein product: CASSPIGLAGDEQFF.

V gene TRBV5-1 combines with J gene TRBJ1-3; a possible D gene is TRBD1 (6 bases). CDR3 size: 15 residues. Trimming pared 0 bases from V and 4 bases from J, leaving 11 bases between. Germline V gene lookup returns CDR1 SGHRS and CDR2 YFSETQ. The CDR3 protein is CASSLDSGGGNTIYF. In DNA, the CDR3 is TGCGCCAGCAGCTTGGATTCGGGGGGCGGAAACACCATATATTTT.

J is TRBJ1-4 and V is TRBV30, with unresolved D. The CDR3 loop spans 13 amino acids. The V gene lost 2 bases and the J gene lost 5 bases, with 9 bases spanning the gap. Germline loops: CDR1 GTSNPN, CDR2 SVGIG (reference sequence). CDR3 sequence: CAWSTYQNEKLFF. For the CDR3, the DNA is TGTGCCTGGAGTACATACCAAAATGAAAAACTGTTTTTT. Filled out from reference TRBV30 and TRBJ1-4, the complete variable domain reads SQTIHQWPATLVQPVGSPLSLECTVEGTSNPNLYWYRQAAGRGLQLLFYSVGIGQISSEVPQNLSASRPQDRQFILSSKKLLLSDSGFYLCAWSTYQNEKLFFGSGTQLSVL.

The CDR3 DNA follows: TGTGCCAGCAGTCCCGGGAAGAACACTGAAGCTTTCTTT. Protein: CASSPGKNTEAFF. J is TRBJ1-1 and V is TRBV6-5; D not resolved. Trimming took 5 bases from V and 1 from J, leaving 8 bases between them. In germline, CDR1 is MNHEY, CDR2 SVGAGI. The CDR3 totals 13 residues.